Listed below are T cell receptor beta chains from one sample, sequenced in a study of blood T cell repertoires in COVID-19. Profiled with immunoSEQ multiplex PCR; TCRdb holds only in-frame clones, not every one. This table has around 110,000 clones, 70% to 85% appearing once. Source material: peripheral blood. These receptors were collected from a woman aged 65 to 85 with acute or convalescent COVID-19. Each CDR3 is given with its conserved first and last residue. The order of the fields is clone size, D gene, J gene, V gene, CDR3 protein, CDR3 DNA. D genes are given only for firm matches. Expanded clones are given a class, and other clones once, few, many or no size at all.

NA,TRBD2,TRBJ2-3,TRBV6-2/TRBV6-3,CASSGLRGGSTDTQYF,TGTGCCAGCAGTGGACTACGGGGGGGGAGCACAGATACGCAGTATTTT
NA,TRBD1,TRBJ1-2,TRBV9,CASSYLSPGTGNYGYTF,TGTGCCAGCAGCTACTTAAGTCCCGGGACAGGGAACTATGGCTACACCTTC
NA,TRBD2,TRBJ2-1,TRBV6-6,CASSSSGGAHNEQFF,TGTGCCAGCAGTAGTAGCGGGGGGGCCCACAATGAGCAGTTCTTC
NA,NA,TRBJ2-2,TRBV5-4,CASSPRQGVVPGELFF,TGTGCCAGCAGCCCCCGTCAGGGTGTGGTCCCCGGGGAGCTGTTTTTT
NA,TRBD2,TRBJ2-3,TRBV19,CASSRESSGGSTDTQYF,TGTGCCAGTAGTAGAGAGTCTAGCGGGGGTAGCACAGATACGCAGTATTTT
NA,TRBD1,TRBJ1-5,TRBV4-3,CASSQEAPRGNQPQHF,TGCGCCAGCAGCCAAGAAGCCCCCAGGGGGAACCAGCCCCAGCATTTT
NA,TRBD1,TRBJ2-2,TRBV2,CASRGGQGTNTGELFF,TGTGCCAGCAGGGGCGGACAGGGGACGAACACCGGGGAGCTGTTTTTT
NA,NA,TRBJ1-1,TRBV5-4,CASSPGGRTVMNTEAFF,TGTGCCAGCAGCCCCGGAGGTCGGACAGTTATGAACACTGAAGCTTTCTTT
NA,NA,TRBJ2-2,TRBV30,CAWRLRGTDTGELFF,TGTGCCTGGAGACTCCGGGGGACGGACACCGGGGAGCTGTTTTTT
NA,NA,TRBJ2-5,TRBV7-6,CASSPASRGETQYF,TGTGCCAGCAGCCCCGCCTCCCGGGGGGAGACCCAGTACTTC
NA,TRBD1,TRBJ2-3,TRBV5-4,CASRFGQGANTDTQYF,TGTGCCAGCAGATTCGGACAGGGAGCGAACACAGATACGCAGTATTTT
NA,NA,TRBJ1-5,TRBV4-3,CASSQDLSSNQPQHF,TGCGCCAGCAGCCAAGATCTGAGTAGCAATCAGCCCCAGCATTTT
few,TRBD1,TRBJ1-6,TRBV28,CASRFDRGNSPLHF,TGTGCCAGCAGGTTTGACAGGGGGAATTCACCCCTCCACTTT
NA,TRBD1,TRBJ1-2,TRBV18,CASSPPGQGTYGYTF,TGTGCCAGCTCACCCCCGGGACAGGGGACATATGGCTACACCTTC
NA,TRBD1,TRBJ2-1,TRBV4-3,CASSQPQGAYNEQFF,TGCGCCAGCAGCCAACCGCAGGGGGCTTACAATGAGCAGTTCTTC
NA,NA,TRBJ2-1,TRBV10-3,CAISENSGGGFNEQFF,TGTGCCATCAGTGAGAACTCTGGGGGGGGCTTTAATGAGCAGTTCTTC
NA,NA,TRBJ1-5,TRBV11-3,CASSLTGNQPQHF,TGTGCCAGCAGCTTAACCGGGAATCAGCCCCAGCATTTT
NA,TRBD1,TRBJ2-3,TRBV18,CASSPLPAGGITDTQYF,TGTGCCAGCTCACCTCTCCCCGCAGGGGGCATCACAGATACGCAGTATTTT
NA,TRBD2,TRBJ2-7,TRBV5-6,CASSTPGLAGTYEQYF,TGTGCCAGCAGCACCCCGGGACTAGCGGGGACCTACGAGCAGTACTTC